This entry is about one T cell receptor (beta chain). Within its sample, this clonotype is medium-sized (0.01 to 0.1%). Its antigen has not been determined. Base qualities were left out, and no much larger clone turns up one base away. The time point label here, explained by the study, means: pre-sensitization, week 0. In the paper's terms, the treatment or condition label means: therapeutic diphenylcyclopropenone sensitization with weekly scalp DPC. Total RNA was extracted from unfractionated whole blood collected in Tempus Blood RNA tubes. At each patch-test visit, blood was drawn before the patch test was applied. To be eligible, patients had to be aged 18 to 70, diagnosed with alopecia and judged suitable for DPC therapy, while pregnant patients were excluded. The cysteine opens and the phenylalanine closes a CDR3 of 13 amino acids. The CDR3 DNA has 39 bases and is translated from base 1. CDR1 and CDR2 (SQVTM, ANQGSEA) derive from the germline V gene. The germline ends are 15 bases apart after V is trimmed by 6 bases and J by 4 bases.

This sample is drawn from a study of human T cells and chemical hapten exposure (dated by TCRdb to the early 2020s). About the investigation overall: For sensitization, 2% DPC in acetone was applied to a roughly 2 cm by roughly 2 cm area of upper inner arm skin. In alopecia patients, the study followed how the peripheral blood TCR repertoire changed in vivo over primary and secondary sensitization to diphenylcyclopropenone (DPC), a hapten. The patient cohort, mostly female, included alopecia areata with under or over 50% scalp involvement, alopecia totalis and alopecia universalis. Blood was sampled from patients pre-sensitization (week 0) and at 2, 6 and about 24 weeks after DPC sensitization. Each blood RNA sample was used to sequence both TCR alpha and TCR beta chains. Throughout the roughly 23-week study period, patients were also given weekly therapeutic DPC doses on the scalp. Libraries were pooled for sequencing, and per-sample TCR yields varied mainly because of small differences in library volumes within the pool. Roughly 30 alopecia patients provided blood for TCR sequencing at one to four time points (pre-sensitization, 2, 6 and 24 weeks). Patch testing on the upper back used Finn chambers containing 0.01% DPC, with scoring done after 6 days according to International Contact Dermatitis Research Group standards. Overall study results and their limits: DPC sensitization did not change how many TCRs were above 1 in 1000 frequency, and no evidence was found of alterations in global repertoire structure. Patch test score was positively correlated with the number of PT1 expanded TCRs, with significance at thresholds 8, 16 and 32 but not at 4. After repeated subsampling, changes were observed in the strength of the expansion versus patch-test correlation and in the threshold at which the correlation became significant. Expanded TCRs formed significantly more large CDR3 similarity clusters than pre-sensitization or healthy control sets, consistent with antigen-driven responses. Alopecia, a presumed autoimmune disease, was present in all patients, so the immune response of the patients might differ from that of healthy individuals.

The method was RACE. Instrument used: NextSeq 500. During library preparation, unique molecular identifiers were attached to individual cDNA molecules so that TCRs could be counted in a quantitative, reproducible way. The authors' pipeline ran thus. Samples had a median of roughly 99,000 TCRs, with a range from roughly 20,000 to 700,000. V, J and CDR3 annotation of the TCR reads was carried out using the Decombinator software suite. For PS versus PT1 abundance plots, all samples were subsampled to the same number of TCRs (28,000). Expanded TCRs were defined as absent before sensitization and observed at least eight times at the 2-week time point. TCRdb cleaned the public reads at Q25 with fastp, built clones with MiXCR and kept in-frame beta chains. Each entry is one CDR3 protein sequence, shown with its most common DNA and genes. The V and J calls follow TCRdb's processing rather than the paper's. The sample table records 30,000 to 40,000 distinct CDR3 sequences; roughly 12% of these occur just once. Around 1.9% of the sample is taken by the ten largest.

This sequence uses TRBV29-1 and TRBJ1-2; the D gene is perhaps TRBD1, from 5 matching bases. The receptor was isolated from a woman aged 40 to 50 with alopecia areata. Some clones in this sample may be carry-over from other donors' samples. The sequenced sample was whole blood, obtained in connection with sensitization to the hapten diphenylcyclopropenone (DPC). The CDR3: CSVDLHRGYGYTF. The sequenced DNA is TGCAGCGTCGACCTACATAGGGGCTATGGCTACACCTTC.